The 9 T cell receptor beta chains given below trace back to one sample, sequenced in a study of CD8+CD57+ T cells in acquired aplastic anemia. The TCR beta profiling, which covered VDJ combination and CDR3 sequence, was carried out using genomic DNA as the template. TCRdb processed the reads anew with MiXCR; each CDR3 protein has one entry. The sample lists 100,000 to 150,000 distinct CDR3 sequences; 48% were seen once. Sequenced: sorted CD4+, CD8+, or CD8+CD57+ T cells (not recorded which) from PBMCs. The receptors originated from a human donor in good health, serving as a control.

The chain employs TRBV7-3 and TRBJ2-7; D might be TRBD1 (5 bases). The germline V gene has CDR1 SGHTA and CDR2 FQGTGA. The V gene lost 2 bases and the J gene lost 6 bases, with 14 bases spanning the gap. The CDR3 runs 14 residues. DNA of the CDR3: TGTGCCAGCAGCTTAGTCGCAGGGTCAGGCGAGCAGTACTTC. This gives the protein CASSLVAGSGEQYF.

This clonotype was seen ten or more times. The CDR3 region is CASSQDGGQGLVGNYGYTF. The CDR3 coding sequence is TGCGCCAGCAGCCAAGATGGGGGACAGGGGTTGGTAGGTAACTATGGCTACACCTTC. The chain joins TRBV4-1 to TRBJ1-2, with 10 bases matching TRBD1. The trim removed 0 bases at V and 1 base at J, leaving 11 bases unmatched. The length of the CDR3 is 19 residues. In germline, CDR1 is MGHRA, CDR2 YSYEKL.

This rearrangement joins TRBV25-1 to TRBJ1-2; 8 positions agree with TRBD1. V dropped 7 bases and J dropped 3; count of bases not matched to a gene: 4. Germline loops: CDR1 MGHDK, CDR2 SYGVNS. The CDR3 sequence is 13 residues long. CDR3 sequence reads: CASTPTGDYGYTF. Written as DNA, the CDR3 is TGTGCCAGCACTCCGACAGGGGACTATGGCTACACCTTC.

This clonotype has more than one count but fewer than ten. This clone may be a read error of a much larger clone one base away. This chain connects TRBV12-3 or TRBV12-4 to TRBJ1-5; a possible D gene is TRBD1 (6 bases). The germline V and J ends were trimmed by 5 bases and 9 bases, with 17 bases remaining between them. The CDR3 is 14 amino acids. The DNA of the CDR3 is TGTGCCAGCAGTCGGGGGGCGAACTATCGGCCCCAGCATTTT. Translating gives CASSRGANYRPQHF.

This clonotype came up many times. V and J are TRBV18 and TRBJ1-1; maybe TRBD1 (6 bases). Per germline, CDR1 KGHSH and CDR2 LQKENI. The CDR3 is made up of 14 amino acids. Trimming cost V 2 bases and J 5 bases, with 12 bases left between them. CDR3 coding DNA: TGTGCCAGCTCACCAGAGGCAGGGGATACTGAAGCTTTCTTT. Protein product: CASSPEAGDTEAFF.

This clonotype has at least ten counts. This chain uses TRBV4-2 with TRBJ2-7, with no clear D. The CDR3 sequence is 16 residues long. V dropped 0 bases and J dropped 0 bases, with 12 bases sitting between them. Germline CDR1 reads LGHNA; CDR2 reads YNFKEQ. The CDR3 coding sequence is TGTGCCAGCAGCCAAGAGGGTTCCCCAAACTCCTACGAGCAGTACTTC. This gives the protein CASSQEGSPNSYEQYF.

This clonotype was counted only a few times. Germline and junction disagree at one end, which may indicate a read error. This rearrangement joins TRBV7-2 to TRBJ2-1; no firm D call. This CDR3 has 14 amino acids. Per germline, CDR1 SGHTA and CDR2 FQGNSA. In DNA, the CDR3 is TGTGCCAGCAGCTTAGCGGATATTTACAATGGGCAGTTCTTC. Protein sequence: CASSLADIYNGQFF.

The V call is TRBV24-1, the J call TRBJ1-6, with 9 bases fitting TRBD1. Germline CDR1 reads KGHDR; CDR2 reads SFDVKD. V shed 4 bases, J shed 0 bases, and the junction held 12 bases outside the gene matches. The CDR3 contains 20 residues. This CDR3 reads CATSEYTGTGFLSYNSPLHF. CDR3 bases: TGTGCCACCAGTGAATATACCGGGACAGGGTTCCTCTCCTATAATTCACCCCTCCACTTT.

Turning to this clonotype: Its ends do not fully match the called genes, so a read error is possible. The rearrangement uses TRBV19 and TRBJ1-4; D uncertain. This CDR3 comprises 16 residues. In germline, CDR1 is LNHDA, CDR2 SQIVND (reference sequence). CDR3 residues: CASSPSGTPTNEKLYF. The CDR3 DNA reads TGTGCCAGTAGCCCGAGTGGTACCCCAACTAATGAAAAACTGTATTTT.